This T cell receptor (beta chain) was retrieved from a study of graft-versus-host responses after intestinal transplantation. For the study at large: Transplant types were multivisceral, liver-intestinal, or isolated intestinal. Recipients were all induced with anti-thymocyte globulin, then given tacrolimus and steroids for around three years.

As regards this clone: Antigen: not known.

V lost 5 bases to trimming and J lost 9 bases, with 16 bases between them. The CDR3 spans 13 residues. Germline V gene lookup returns CDR1 SGHVS and CDR2 FNYEAQ. Some clones are missing from TCRdb's copy, which holds only in-frame ones; the method was immunoSEQ multiplex PCR. The table has tens of thousands of clones, roughly 90% seen once; the top ten hold approximately 0.6%. Findings and caveats of the study: Clonal ratios of graft-versus-host to host-versus-graft in allografts were high for patients exhibiting graft-donor T cell macrochimerism. Ileal or blood samples showed some GvH clones first, and such clones were also found in recipient marrow.

The specimen was unstimulated CD4+ T cells sorted from spleen or lymph node cells, collected before transplant. This sequence joins TRBV7-6 and TRBJ1-1; no reliable D call. The sequence was collected from a human donor who was the organ donor for an intestinal transplant. The CDR3 DNA reads TGTGCCAGCAGCCGCGGCCAGGTCGGGAAAGCTTTCTTT. It specifies CASSRGQVGKAFF.